These 16 T cell receptor beta chains came from one sample sequenced in a study of metastatic and nonmetastatic thyroid tumors. TCRdb recomputed clones from the PCR reads via MiXCR. The sample consists of about 35,000 clones, 25% to 30% of them appearing once. Before thyroid surgery, none of the patients had received any treatment. Material: blood. These receptors were taken from a female donor with papillary thyroid cancer or a benign thyroid nodule (not recorded which). Some clones in this sample may be carry-over from other donors' samples.

The gene calls are TRBV6-2 or TRBV6-3 and TRBJ1-1; 7 bases align to TRBD1. CDR3 length: 12 amino acids. J gave up 2 bases and V 8 bases, and 2 bases lay outside the gene matches. Germline values: CDR1 MNHEY, CDR2 SVGEGT. The CDR3 loop is CASGTANTEAFF. DNA for the CDR3: TGTGCCAGCGGGACAGCAAACACTGAAGCTTTCTTT.

Many counts were recorded for this clone. A much larger clone lies a single base off, so this may be a read error. This chain joins TRBV20-1 and TRBJ2-3; TRBD2 matches 10 bases. Germline CDR1 DFQATT, CDR2 SNEGSKA (reference sequence). This CDR3 has 16 amino acids. The CDR3: CGVEPSGSGNTDTQYF. CDR3 sequence (DNA): TGCGGTGTTGAGCCTAGCGGGAGCGGAAACACAGATACGCAGTATTTT.

The genes are TRBV6-2 or TRBV6-3 and TRBJ2-5, with D possibly being TRBD2 (5 bases). Germline assignment: CDR1 MNHEY and CDR2 SVGEGT. V lost 6 bases and J lost 6, with 17 bases in between. The CDR3 is 14 residues long. CDR3 nucleotide sequence: TGTGCCAGCAGCCGGGTACTAGTGGGGAAGACCCAGTACTTC. Protein product: CASSRVLVGKTQYF.

Concerning this clone itself: Sequence at one end of the junction differs from germline and may be a read error. The CDR3 is CASSLAMRTLAGGLNEQFF. CDR3 in DNA: TGCGCCAGCAGCTTGGCCATGCGGACGCTAGCGGGAGGGCTTAATGAGCAGTTCTTT. The chain has TRBV5-1 and TRBJ2-1; 12 nucleotides align to TRBD2. Germline CDR1 SGHRS, CDR2 YFSETQ. CDR3 length equals 19 residues.

The sample holds many counts of this clone. At one boundary the junction diverges from the germline segment, which might be a read error. V gene TRBV5-4 combines with J gene TRBJ2-5, with 13 bases matching TRBD2. The CDR3 spans 16 residues. Germline V gene lookup returns CDR1 SGHNT and CDR2 YYREEE (reference sequence). DNA of the CDR3: TGCGCCAGCAGCTCTAGACTAGCGGGGGGCCAAGAGACCCAGTACTTC. Its protein is CASSSRLAGGQETQYF.

The sample holds many counts of this clone. This chain links TRBV7-3 with TRBJ2-7; 7 bases map to TRBD2. After removal of 7 bases from V and 2 bases from J, the junction contained 8 bases not matched to a gene. This CDR3 region has 14 residues. CDR1 is SGHTA and CDR2 is FQGTGA in the germline V gene. CDR3 in DNA: TGTGCCAGCACCTTCCTAGCGGACGCCTACGAGCAGTACTTC. It translates to CASTFLADAYEQYF.

This clone was recorded at least ten times. V and J are TRBV11-2 and TRBJ1-5; no definite D call. This CDR3 has 18 residues. Trimming left V 5 bases short and J 0 bases short, with 20 bases between. In germline, CDR1 is SGHAT, CDR2 FQNNGV. The CDR3: CASSLWAGDPYSNQPQHF. CDR3 bases: TGTGCCAGCAGCCTCTGGGCAGGCGATCCGTATAGCAATCAGCCCCAGCATTTT.

V is TRBV6-2 or TRBV6-3 and J is TRBJ2-7; 10 bases match TRBD1. Germline CDR1 and CDR2: MNHEY and SVGEGT. This CDR3 has 18 amino acids. V trimming: 1 base; J trimming: 5 bases; junction bases outside the gene matches: 14. The CDR3 DNA is TGTGCCAGCAGTTACTTGCCCGGGACAGGGGCGTCCGTGGACGAGCAGTACGTC. It is translated as CASSYLPGTGASVDEQYV.

This sequence joins TRBV5-5 and TRBJ1-2; D is undetermined. The germline CDR1 and CDR2 sequences are SGHKS and YYEKEE (reference sequence). The V and J ends lost 0 bases and 4 bases respectively, with 13 bases between them. This CDR3 contains 15 residues. DNA for the CDR3: TGTGCCAGCAGCTTGGAACTATCACGGAGCTATGGCTACACCTTC. Its protein is CASSLELSRSYGYTF.

This clone was seen many times. The chain has TRBV18 and TRBJ2-5; D may be TRBD1 (5 bases). The germline V gene has CDR1 KGHSH and CDR2 LQKENI. The V end was cut by 6 bases, the J end by 5 bases, with 13 bases between. The CDR3 spans 13 residues. The CDR3 bases are TGTGCCAGCTCCCTAGGGGTCAGCGAGACCCAGTACTTC. It is translated as CASSLGVSETQYF.

V gene TRBV20-1 combines with J gene TRBJ2-3; 12 nucleotides agree with TRBD2. V was pared by 5 bases and J by 5 bases, with 5 bases of the junction left unmatched. Germline V CDR1 and CDR2: DFQATT, SNEGSKA (reference sequence). The CDR3 has 14 amino acids. This CDR3 is CSAVTSGRLDTQYF. The CDR3 DNA sequence: TGCAGTGCTGTGACTAGCGGGAGATTAGATACGCAGTATTTT.

A note on this clone: One end of the junction is discordant with germline, which a read error may explain. The chain has TRBV9 and TRBJ2-3; D is ambiguous. This CDR3 region has 16 residues. CDR1 and CDR2 from the germline V gene are SGDLS and YYNGEE. The CDR3 protein is CASSVGWVVGTDTQYF. The CDR3 bases are TGTGCCAGCAGCGTGGGGTGGGTTGTGGGCACGGATACGCAGTATTTT.

This clone is medium-sized. The CDR3 loop reads CASSYSDGFSGNTIYF. As DNA, the CDR3 is TGTGCCAGCAGTTACTCTGACGGTTTCTCTGGAAACACCATATATTTT. The chain joins TRBV6-5 to TRBJ1-3; no clear D. V dropped 0 bases and J dropped 0 bases, with 9 bases sitting between them. The length of the CDR3 is 16 residues. CDR1 and CDR2 from the germline V gene are MNHEY and SVGAGI.

In its sample, this clone was seen many times. This rearrangement joins TRBV9 to TRBJ2-1, with D hard to call. V was cut by 4 bases and J by 2 bases, with 13 bases left in between. The CDR3 runs to 15 residues. CDR1 is SGDLS and CDR2 is YYNGEE in the germline V gene. The CDR3 reads CASSPSGGPYNEQFF. The CDR3 nucleotides are TGTGCCAGCAGCCCCTCAGGTGGTCCCTACAATGAGCAGTTCTTC.

This clone turned up a few times. This chain joins TRBV11-1 and TRBJ1-1; TRBD1 might be the D (6 bases). Per the germline V gene, CDR1 is SGHAT and CDR2 is FQDESV (reference sequence). The V and J ends lost 6 bases and 6 bases respectively, with 32 bases between them. The CDR3 consists of 19 residues. The CDR3, as DNA: TGTGCCAGCAGTCTTGAATTGCGGGGGGCGGGGTACTCGACCGCTGAAGCTTTCTTT. Translated: CASSLELRGAGYSTAEAFF.

This clone was detected many times. A much more abundant neighbour one base away suggests this may be a read error. The V gene is TRBV28, the J gene TRBJ2-1; unclear D gene. V lost 2 bases to trimming and J lost 0 bases, with 8 bases between them. The CDR3 covers 15 residues. Per germline, CDR1 MDHEN and CDR2 SYDVKM. CDR3 amino acids: CASSLADGSYNEQFF. The DNA of the CDR3 is TGTGCCAGCAGTTTAGCGGATGGCTCCTACAATGAGCAGTTCTTC.